Following are 2 T cell receptor beta chains from one sample sequenced in a study of blood T cell repertoires in COVID-19. TCRdb's copy holds only in-frame clones and misses some; the assay was immunoSEQ multiplex PCR. The repertoire includes around 130,000 clones, around 80% of them detected once, and 16% sits in the top ten. The sequenced material came from peripheral blood. The receptors stem from a man aged 55 to 69 with active or convalescent COVID-19.

This clone was counted once. The chain has TRBV30 and TRBJ1-1; D is undetermined. Between the trimmed V and J ends, which lost 1 base and 5 bases, there was a span of 11 bases. Germline V gene data show CDR1 as GTSNPN and CDR2 as SVGIG (reference sequence). The CDR3 consists of 13 residues. CDR3 sequence reads: CAWSGGSGTEAFF. In nucleotides, the CDR3 is TGTGCCTGGAGTGGAGGAAGCGGGACTGAAGCTTTCTTT.

The V call is TRBV7-9, the J call TRBJ2-7, with D maybe TRBD2 (5 bases). Trimming took off 8 bases at V and 2 bases at J, with 19 bases between the two ends. The CDR3 extends over 15 amino acids. In germline, CDR1 is SEHNR, CDR2 FQNEAQ (reference sequence). CDR3: CASQAYREQTYEQYF. The CDR3 DNA is TGTGCCAGCCAAGCTTACCGGGAACAAACCTACGAGCAGTACTTC. The variable domain in full, with the rest retrieved from reference TRBV7-9 and TRBJ2-7, is DTGVSQNPRHKITKRGQNVTFRCDPISEHNRLYWYRQTLGQGPEFLTYFQNEAQLEKSRLLSDRFSAERPKGSFSTLEIQRTEQGDSAMYLCASQAYREQTYEQYFGPGTRLTVT.